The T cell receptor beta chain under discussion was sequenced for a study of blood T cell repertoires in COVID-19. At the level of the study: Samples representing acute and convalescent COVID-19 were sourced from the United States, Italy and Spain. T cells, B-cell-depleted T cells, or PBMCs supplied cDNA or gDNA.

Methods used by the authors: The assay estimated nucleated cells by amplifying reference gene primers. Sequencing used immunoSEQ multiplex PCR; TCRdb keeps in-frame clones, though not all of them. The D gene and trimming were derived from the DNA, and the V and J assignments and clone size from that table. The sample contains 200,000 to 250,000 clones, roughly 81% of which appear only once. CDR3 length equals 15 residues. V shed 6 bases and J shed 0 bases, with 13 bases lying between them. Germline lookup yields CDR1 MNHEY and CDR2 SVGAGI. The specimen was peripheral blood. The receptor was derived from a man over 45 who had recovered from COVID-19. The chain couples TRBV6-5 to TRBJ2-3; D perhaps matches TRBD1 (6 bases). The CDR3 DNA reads TGTGCCAGCAGGCTACAGGGAAGAAGCACAGATACGCAGTATTTT. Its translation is CASRLQGRSTDTQYF.